This T cell receptor beta chain was profiled in a study of beta chain features in type 1 diabetes. Overall study context: Cell yields, age and gender were similar between patients and healthy donors.

Findings of the study overall: TCRB CDR3s from Type 1 diabetes patients were moderately but significantly shorter in all four CD4+ subsets. Cells carrying high TCR expression could end up over-represented when cDNA is sequenced.

V dropped 6 bases and J dropped 1; count of bases not matched to a gene: 4. CDR1 is KGHSH, CDR2 LQKENI, per germline. The CDR3 contains 15 residues. The investigators reverse transcribed all of the isolated RNA, so they sequenced expressed TCRB transcripts. This table comes from immunoSEQ multiplex PCR, and its TCRdb copy is limited to in-frame clones, with some not included. The repertoire holds around 240,000 clones, with 68% as singletons. A remark on this clone: Its target is unknown.

The clonotype originates from a man aged 25-40 years in good health. This chain connects TRBV18 to TRBJ2-1; TRBD1 matches 9 bases. The sequenced sample consisted of naive CD4+ T cells from blood. The CDR3 is CASSPGTGSYNEQFF. DNA for the CDR3: TGTGCCAGCTCCCCCGGGACAGGGTCCTACAATGAGCAGTTCTTC.